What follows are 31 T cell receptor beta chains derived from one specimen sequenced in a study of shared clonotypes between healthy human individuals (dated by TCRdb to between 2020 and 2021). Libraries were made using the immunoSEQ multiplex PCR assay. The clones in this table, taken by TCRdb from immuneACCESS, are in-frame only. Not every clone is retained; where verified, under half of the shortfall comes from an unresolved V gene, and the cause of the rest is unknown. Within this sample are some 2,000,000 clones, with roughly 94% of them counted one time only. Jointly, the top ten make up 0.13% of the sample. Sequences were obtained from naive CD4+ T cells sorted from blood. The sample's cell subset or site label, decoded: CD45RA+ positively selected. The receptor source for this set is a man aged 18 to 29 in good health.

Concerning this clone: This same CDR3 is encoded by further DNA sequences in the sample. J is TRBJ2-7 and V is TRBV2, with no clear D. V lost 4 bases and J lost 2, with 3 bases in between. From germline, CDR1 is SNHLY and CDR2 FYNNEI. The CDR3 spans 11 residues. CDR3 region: CASSAAYEQYF. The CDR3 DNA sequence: TGTGCCAGCAGTGCGGCCTACGAGCAGTACTTC. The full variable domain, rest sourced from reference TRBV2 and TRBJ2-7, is EPEVTQTPSHQVTQMGQEVILRCVPISNHLYFYWYRQILGQKVEFLVSFYNNEISEKSEIFDDQFSVERPDGSNFTLKIRSTKLEDSAMYFCASSAAYEQYFGPGTRLTVT.

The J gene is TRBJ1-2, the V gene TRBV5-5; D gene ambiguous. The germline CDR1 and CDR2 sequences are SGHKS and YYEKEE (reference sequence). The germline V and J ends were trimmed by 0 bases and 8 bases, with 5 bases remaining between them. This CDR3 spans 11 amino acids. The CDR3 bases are TGTGCCAGCAGCTTGGACACCGGCTACACCTTC. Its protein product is CASSLDTGYTF.

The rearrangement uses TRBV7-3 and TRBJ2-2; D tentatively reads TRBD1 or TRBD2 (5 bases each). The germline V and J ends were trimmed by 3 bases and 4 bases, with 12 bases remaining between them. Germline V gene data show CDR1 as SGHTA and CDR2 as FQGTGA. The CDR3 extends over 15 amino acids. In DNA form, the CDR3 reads TGTGCCAGCAGCTTGGGGGTTCTAACCACCGGGGAGCTGTTTTTT. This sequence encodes CASSLGVLTTGELFF.

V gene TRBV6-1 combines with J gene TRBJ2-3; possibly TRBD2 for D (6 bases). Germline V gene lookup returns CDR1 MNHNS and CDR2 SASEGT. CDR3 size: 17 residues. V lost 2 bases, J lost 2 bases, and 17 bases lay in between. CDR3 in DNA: TGTGCCAGCAGTGAAAAGGAGGGCGTGTGGCCCACAGATACGCAGTATTTT. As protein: CASSEKEGVWPTDTQYF.

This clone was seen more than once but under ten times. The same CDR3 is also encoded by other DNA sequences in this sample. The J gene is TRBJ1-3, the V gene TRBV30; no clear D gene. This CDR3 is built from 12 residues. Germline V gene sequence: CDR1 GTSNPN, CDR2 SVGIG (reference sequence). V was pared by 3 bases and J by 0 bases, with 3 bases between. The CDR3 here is CAWSGSGNTIYF. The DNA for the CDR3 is TGTGCCTGGAGCGGCTCTGGAAACACCATATATTTT.

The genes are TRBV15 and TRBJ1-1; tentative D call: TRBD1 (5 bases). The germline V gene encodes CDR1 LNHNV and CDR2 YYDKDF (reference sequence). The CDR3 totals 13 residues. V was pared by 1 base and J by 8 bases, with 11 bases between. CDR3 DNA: TGTGCCACCAGCAGAGCGCAGGGTAAGGAAGCTTTCTTT. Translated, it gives CATSRAQGKEAFF.

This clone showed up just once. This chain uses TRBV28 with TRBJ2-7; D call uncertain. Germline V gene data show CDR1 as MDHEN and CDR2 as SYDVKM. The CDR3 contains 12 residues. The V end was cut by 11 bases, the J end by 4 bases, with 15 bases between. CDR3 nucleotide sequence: TGTGCCTCCTCGGTGGGGTTTTACGAGCAGTACTTC. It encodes CASSVGFYEQYF. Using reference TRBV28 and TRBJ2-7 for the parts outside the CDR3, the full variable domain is DVKVTQSSRYLVKRTGEKVFLECVQDMDHENMFWYRQDPGLGLRLIYFSYDVKMKEKGDIPEGYSVSREKKERFSLILESASTNQTSMYLCASSVGFYEQYFGPGTRLTVT.

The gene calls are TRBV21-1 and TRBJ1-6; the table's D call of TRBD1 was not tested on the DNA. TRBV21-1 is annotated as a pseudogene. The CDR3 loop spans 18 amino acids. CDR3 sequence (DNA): TGTGCCAGCAGCCCAGGAAAGCGACAGGGGAGCAATAATTCACCCCTCCACTTT. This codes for CASSPGKRQGSNNSPLHF.

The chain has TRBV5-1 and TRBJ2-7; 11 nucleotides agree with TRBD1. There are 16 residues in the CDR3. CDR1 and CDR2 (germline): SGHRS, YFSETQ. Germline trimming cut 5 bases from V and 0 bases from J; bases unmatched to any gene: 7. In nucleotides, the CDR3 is TGCGCCAGCAGGCCCGGGACAGGGGGTAACTCCTACGAGCAGTACTTC. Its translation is CASRPGTGGNSYEQYF.

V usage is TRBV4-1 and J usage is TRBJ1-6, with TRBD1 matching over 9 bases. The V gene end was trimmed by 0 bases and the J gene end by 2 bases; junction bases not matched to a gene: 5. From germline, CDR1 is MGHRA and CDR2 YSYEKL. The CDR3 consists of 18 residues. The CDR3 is CASSQDRRTGAYNSPLHF. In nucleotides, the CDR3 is TGCGCCAGCAGCCAAGATCGGAGGACAGGGGCCTATAATTCACCCCTCCACTTT.

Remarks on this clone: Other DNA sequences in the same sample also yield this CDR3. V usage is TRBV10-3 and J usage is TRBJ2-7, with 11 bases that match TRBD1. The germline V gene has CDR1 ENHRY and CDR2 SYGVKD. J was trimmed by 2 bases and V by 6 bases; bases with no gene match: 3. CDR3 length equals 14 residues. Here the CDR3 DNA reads TGTGCCATCAGGCGGACAGGGGGCCCCTACGAGCAGTACTTC. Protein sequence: CAIRRTGGPYEQYF.

For the CDR3, the DNA is TGTGCCAGTAGATTGGACAGATCGACCTTTTCCCCCCTCCACTTT. It specifies CASRLDRSTFSPLHF. V and J are TRBV19 and TRBJ1-6, with a weak D call TRBD1 (6 bases). CDR1 LNHDA and CDR2 SQIVND come from the germline V gene (reference sequence). Trimming took 6 bases from V and 13 from J, leaving 22 bases between them. This CDR3 has 15 residues.

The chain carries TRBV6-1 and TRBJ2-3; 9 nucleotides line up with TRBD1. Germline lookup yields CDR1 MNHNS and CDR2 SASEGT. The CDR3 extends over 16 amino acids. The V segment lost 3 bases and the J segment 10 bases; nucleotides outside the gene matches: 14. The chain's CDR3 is CASSESWDRVASAQYF. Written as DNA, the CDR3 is TGTGCCAGCAGTGAGTCTTGGGACAGGGTGGCCTCGGCGCAGTATTTT.

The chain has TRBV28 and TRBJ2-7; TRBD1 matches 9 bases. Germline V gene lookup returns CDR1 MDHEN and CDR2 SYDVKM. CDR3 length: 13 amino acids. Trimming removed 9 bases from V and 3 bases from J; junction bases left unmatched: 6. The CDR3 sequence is CASQTGQGYEQYF. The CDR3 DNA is TGTGCCAGTCAAACGGGACAGGGCTACGAGCAGTACTTC.

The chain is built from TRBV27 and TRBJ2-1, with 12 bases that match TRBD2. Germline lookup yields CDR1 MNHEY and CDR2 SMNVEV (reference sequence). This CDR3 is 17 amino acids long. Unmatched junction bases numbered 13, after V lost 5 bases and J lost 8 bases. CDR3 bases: TGTGCCAGCAGTCCACCGGCTAGCGGGGGGGCACGGGATGAGCAGTTCTTC. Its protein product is CASSPPASGGARDEQFF.

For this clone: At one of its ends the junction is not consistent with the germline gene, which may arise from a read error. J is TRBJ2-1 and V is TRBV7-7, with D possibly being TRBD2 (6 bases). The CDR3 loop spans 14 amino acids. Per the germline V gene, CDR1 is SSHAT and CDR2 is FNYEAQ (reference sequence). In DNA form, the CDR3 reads TGTGCTAGCAGCTTAGGCGGGGCGAACAATGAGCAGTTCTTC. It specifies CASSLGGANNEQFF.

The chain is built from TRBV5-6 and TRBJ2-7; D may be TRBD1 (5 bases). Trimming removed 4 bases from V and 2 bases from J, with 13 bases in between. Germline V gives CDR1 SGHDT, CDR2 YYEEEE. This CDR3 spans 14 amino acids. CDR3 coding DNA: TGTGCCAGCAGCACGATTGACAGAACCTACGAGCAGTACTTC. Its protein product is CASSTIDRTYEQYF.

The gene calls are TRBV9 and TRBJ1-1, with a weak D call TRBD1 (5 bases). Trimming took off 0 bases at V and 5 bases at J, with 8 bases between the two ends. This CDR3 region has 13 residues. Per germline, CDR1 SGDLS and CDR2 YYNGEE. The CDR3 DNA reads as TGTGCCAGCAGCGTAGAGGGGCCGACTGAAGCTTTCTTT. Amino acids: CASSVEGPTEAFF.

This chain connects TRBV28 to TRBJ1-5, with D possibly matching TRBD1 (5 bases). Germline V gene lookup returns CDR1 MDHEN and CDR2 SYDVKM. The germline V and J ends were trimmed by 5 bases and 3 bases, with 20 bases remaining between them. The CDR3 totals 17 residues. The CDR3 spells CASSLPGSGTHNQPQHF. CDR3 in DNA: TGTGCCAGCAGTCTACCAGGGTCTGGGACCCACAATCAGCCCCAGCATTTT.

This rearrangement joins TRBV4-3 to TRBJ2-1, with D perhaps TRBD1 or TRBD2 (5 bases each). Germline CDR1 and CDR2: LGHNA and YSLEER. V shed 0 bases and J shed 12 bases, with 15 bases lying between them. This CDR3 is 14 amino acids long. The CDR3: CASSQDLGPRGQFF. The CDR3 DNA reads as TGCGCCAGCAGCCAAGATCTGGGGCCTCGGGGGCAGTTCTTC.

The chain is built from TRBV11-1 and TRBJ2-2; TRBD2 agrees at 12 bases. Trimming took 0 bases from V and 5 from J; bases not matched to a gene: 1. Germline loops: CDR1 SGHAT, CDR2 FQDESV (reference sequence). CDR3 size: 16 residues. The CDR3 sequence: CASSLAGLAGTGELFF. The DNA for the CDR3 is TGTGCCAGCAGCTTAGCGGGACTAGCGGGTACCGGGGAGCTGTTTTTT.

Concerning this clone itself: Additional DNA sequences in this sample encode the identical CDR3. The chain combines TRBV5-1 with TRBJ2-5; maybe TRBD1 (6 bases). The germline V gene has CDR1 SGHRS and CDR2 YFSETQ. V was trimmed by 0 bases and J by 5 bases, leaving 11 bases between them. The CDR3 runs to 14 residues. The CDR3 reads CASSLESGGETQYF. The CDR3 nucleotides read TGCGCCAGCAGCTTGGAGAGTGGGGGCGAGACCCAGTACTTC.

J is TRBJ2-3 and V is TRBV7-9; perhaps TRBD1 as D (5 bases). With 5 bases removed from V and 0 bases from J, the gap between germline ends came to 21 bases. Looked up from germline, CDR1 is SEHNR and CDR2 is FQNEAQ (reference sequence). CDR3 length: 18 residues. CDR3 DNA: TGTGCCAGCAGCCCAGCAGGTTACAGGCATACTAGCACAGATACGCAGTATTTT. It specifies CASSPAGYRHTSTDTQYF. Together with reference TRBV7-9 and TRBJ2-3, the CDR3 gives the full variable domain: DTGVSQNPRHKITKRGQNVTFRCDPISEHNRLYWYRQTLGQGPEFLTYFQNEAQLEKSRLLSDRFSAERPKGSFSTLEIQRTEQGDSAMYLCASSPAGYRHTSTDTQYFGPGTRLTVL.

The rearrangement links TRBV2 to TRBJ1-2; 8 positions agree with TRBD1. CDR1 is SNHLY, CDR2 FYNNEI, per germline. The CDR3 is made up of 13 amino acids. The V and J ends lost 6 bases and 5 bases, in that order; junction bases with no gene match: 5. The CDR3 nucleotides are TGTGCCAGCAGGACCTGGACAGGGTATGGCTACACCTTC. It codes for CASRTWTGYGYTF.

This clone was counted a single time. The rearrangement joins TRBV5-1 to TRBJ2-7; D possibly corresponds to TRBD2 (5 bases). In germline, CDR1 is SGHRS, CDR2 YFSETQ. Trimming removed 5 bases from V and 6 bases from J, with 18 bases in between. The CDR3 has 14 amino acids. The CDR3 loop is CASRSGNNYGEQYF. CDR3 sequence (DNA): TGCGCCAGCAGATCGGGGAACAATTACGGCGAGCAGTACTTC.

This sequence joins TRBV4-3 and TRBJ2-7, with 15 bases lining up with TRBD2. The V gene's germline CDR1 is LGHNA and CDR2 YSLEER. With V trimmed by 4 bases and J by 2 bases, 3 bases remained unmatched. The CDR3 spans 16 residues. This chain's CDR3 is CASSPGLAGGPYEQYF. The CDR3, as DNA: TGCGCCAGCAGCCCGGGACTAGCGGGAGGTCCCTACGAGCAGTACTTC.

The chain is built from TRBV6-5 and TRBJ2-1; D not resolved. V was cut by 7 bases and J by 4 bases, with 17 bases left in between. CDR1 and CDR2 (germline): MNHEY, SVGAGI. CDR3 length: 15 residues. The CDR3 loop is CASKDGRLGYNEQFF. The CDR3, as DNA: TGTGCCAGCAAAGATGGCAGGCTCGGATACAATGAGCAGTTCTTC.

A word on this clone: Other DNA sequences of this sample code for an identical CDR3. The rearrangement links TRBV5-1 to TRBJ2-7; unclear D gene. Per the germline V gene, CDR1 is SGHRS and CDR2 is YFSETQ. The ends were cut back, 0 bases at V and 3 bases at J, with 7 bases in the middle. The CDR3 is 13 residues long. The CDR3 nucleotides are TGCGCCAGCAGCTTGGCCGTGGGCTACGAGCAGTACTTC. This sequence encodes CASSLAVGYEQYF. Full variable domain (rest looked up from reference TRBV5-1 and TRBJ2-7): KAGVTQTPRYLIKTRGQQVTLSCSPISGHRSVSWYQQTPGQGLQFLFEYFSETQRNKGNFPGRFSGRQFSNSRSEMNVSTLELGDSALYLCASSLAVGYEQYFGPGTRLTVT.

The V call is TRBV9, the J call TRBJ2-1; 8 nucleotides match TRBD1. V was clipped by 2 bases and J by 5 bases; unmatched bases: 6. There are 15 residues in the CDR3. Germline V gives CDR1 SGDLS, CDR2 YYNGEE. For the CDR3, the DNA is TGTGCCAGCAGCGTCCCCCAGGGGGCGAACAATGAGCAGTTCTTC. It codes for CASSVPQGANNEQFF.

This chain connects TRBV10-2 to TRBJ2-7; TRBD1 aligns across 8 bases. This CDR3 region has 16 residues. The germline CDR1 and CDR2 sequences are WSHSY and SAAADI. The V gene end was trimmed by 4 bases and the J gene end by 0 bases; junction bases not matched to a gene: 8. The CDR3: CASSGPTTGGSYEQYF. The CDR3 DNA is TGCGCCAGCAGTGGACCCACCACAGGGGGCTCCTACGAGCAGTACTTC.

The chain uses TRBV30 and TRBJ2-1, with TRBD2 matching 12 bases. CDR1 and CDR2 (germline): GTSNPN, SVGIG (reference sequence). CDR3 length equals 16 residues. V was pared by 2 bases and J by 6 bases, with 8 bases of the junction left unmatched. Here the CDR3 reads CAWSLAGGPRFNEQFF. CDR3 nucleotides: TGTGCCTGGAGTCTAGCGGGAGGGCCGCGATTCAATGAGCAGTTCTTC.